These 29 T cell receptor beta chains originate from one sample sequenced in a study of early stage breast cancer tumors. Sequencing used immunoSEQ multiplex PCR; TCRdb keeps in-frame clones, though not all of them. Here the sample spans over 25,000 clones, around three quarters being singletons. The specimen was blood. The receptors derive from a person aged 45 to 59 with breast cancer.

This clone occurred a few times. Sequence at one end of the junction differs from germline and may be a read error. The chain links TRBV7-9 to TRBJ2-7; possible D gene TRBD1, 6 bases. The CDR3 spans 15 residues. Germline V gives CDR1 SEHNR, CDR2 FQNEAQ (reference sequence). The CDR3 DNA is TGTGCCAGCAGCCTCCAGGGGCAGGCCTCCTTAGTCCGCGACTTC. This encodes CASSLQGQASLVRDF.

V gene TRBV6-1 combines with J gene TRBJ1-5, with no clear D. The V gene's germline CDR1 is MNHNS and CDR2 SASEGT. This CDR3 has 12 amino acids. The V and J ends lost 2 bases and 7 bases respectively, with 6 bases between them. As DNA, the CDR3 is TGTGCCAGCAGTGAATGGCCCCAGCCCCAGCATTTT. Residues: CASSEWPQPQHF.

In this sample, this clone turned up a few times. The CDR3 DNA reads as TGCGCCAGCAGCTTGGGGGGGAAGAATGAGCAGTTCTTC. It encodes CASSLGGKNEQFF. The chain recombines TRBV5-1 with TRBJ2-1; D tentatively fits TRBD1 or TRBD2 (5 bases each). The germline V gene has CDR1 SGHRS and CDR2 YFSETQ. With 0 bases removed from V and 7 bases from J, the gap between germline ends came to 8 bases. This CDR3 has 13 residues.

V gene TRBV19 combines with J gene TRBJ1-5; D may be TRBD1 (5 bases). This CDR3 spans 16 amino acids. Trimming stripped 0 bases from V and 6 bases from J, with 15 bases between. Germline-derived CDR1 and CDR2 are LNHDA and SQIVND (reference sequence). The CDR3 sequence: CASSIDGNPRGQPQHF. The CDR3 nucleotides read TGTGCCAGTAGTATAGACGGGAACCCGAGGGGTCAGCCCCAGCATTTT.

The CDR3 DNA is TGTGCCACCAGCAGAGACAGGAGCTCCTACGAGCAGTACTTC. As protein: CATSRDRSSYEQYF. V gene TRBV15 combines with J gene TRBJ2-7; D not resolved. The CDR3 totals 14 residues. Germline V lookup: CDR1 LNHNV, CDR2 YYDKDF (reference sequence). Trimming stripped 0 bases from V and 0 bases from J, with 6 bases between.

This chain joins TRBV19 and TRBJ2-1, with D uncertain. Germline lookup yields CDR1 LNHDA and CDR2 SQIVND (reference sequence). V gave up 11 bases and J gave up 6 bases, with 14 bases separating them. The CDR3 is 12 residues long. The CDR3 DNA follows: TGTGCCGCTAGGCCTCTTTCCAATGAGCAGTTCTTC. Protein sequence: CAARPLSNEQFF.

The gene calls are TRBV11-3 and TRBJ1-2, with D tentatively TRBD1 (6 bases). Trimming shortened V by 9 bases and J by 8 bases, and 13 bases separated the two germline ends. The CDR3 length is 11 residues. Germline CDR1 is SGHNT and CDR2 is YENEEA. The CDR3 DNA reads as TGTGCCAGAAGGGGGGGTCCCGGCTACACCTTC. It yields the protein CARRGGPGYTF.

The chain joins TRBV27 to TRBJ2-5; D unclear. Judging by the DNA end, TRBJ2-7 fits better; the J call may be wrong. Germline assignment: CDR1 MNHEY and CDR2 SMNVEV (reference sequence). CDR3 length equals 13 residues. CDR3 loop: CASSLASSYEQYF. DNA of the CDR3: TGTGCCAGCAGTTTGGCGAGCTCCTACGAGCAGTACTTC.

The chain joins TRBV19 to TRBJ2-7; TRBD2 aligns across 8 bases. V gave up 6 bases and J gave up 3 bases; unmatched junction bases: 10. The germline CDR1 and CDR2 sequences are LNHDA and SQIVND (reference sequence). CDR3 length equals 15 residues. Here the CDR3 DNA reads TGTGCCAGTAGGCTTGGGACTAGGGGAAGCTACGAGCAGTACTTC. Translation: CASRLGTRGSYEQYF. The full variable domain, with the rest looked up from reference TRBV19 and TRBJ2-7, is DGGITQSPKYLFRKEGQNVTLSCEQNLNHDAMYWYRQDPGQGLRLIYYSQIVNDFQKGDIAEGYSVSREKKESFPLTVTSAQKNPTAFYLCASRLGTRGSYEQYFGPGTRLTVT.

CDR3 sequence: CASSMNRGREQYF. The CDR3 DNA reads as TGTGCCAGCAGCATGAACAGGGGGCGTGAGCAGTACTTC. This chain uses TRBV5-6 with TRBJ2-7; 9 bases are shared with TRBD1. Looked up from germline, CDR1 is SGHDT and CDR2 is YYEEEE. The J segment lost 7 bases and the V segment lost 4 bases, leaving 6 bases of the junction unmatched. The CDR3 totals 13 residues.

This clone was recorded many times. The chain employs TRBV5-6 and TRBJ2-2, with D tentatively TRBD1 (6 bases). CDR1 is SGHDT and CDR2 is YYEEEE in the germline V gene. The CDR3 runs to 14 residues. The germline V and J ends were trimmed by 2 bases and 6 bases, with 11 bases remaining between them. Here the CDR3 DNA reads TGTGCCAGCAGCTTCGGACAGAGCGCCGGGGAGCTGTTTTTT. Its translation: CASSFGQSAGELFF. The variable domain in full, completed from reference TRBV5-6 and TRBJ2-2, reads DAGVTQSPTHLIKTRGQQVTLRCSPKSGHDTVSWYQQALGQGPQFIFQYYEEEERQRGNFPDRFSGHQFPNYSSELNVNALLLGDSALYLCASSFGQSAGELFFGEGSRLTVL.

The rearrangement links TRBV27 to TRBJ2-1; TRBD1 or TRBD2 may be the D gene (7 bases each). V gave up 6 bases and J gave up 1 base, with 16 bases separating them. There are 16 residues in the CDR3. The germline V gene has CDR1 MNHEY and CDR2 SMNVEV (reference sequence). Here the CDR3 reads CASSSDQGGSYNEQFF. DNA for the CDR3: TGTGCCAGCAGCTCAGACCAGGGGGGGTCCTACAATGAGCAGTTCTTC.

Regarding this clone: One end of the junction fails to match germline, which may point to a read error. The V and J genes are TRBV19 and TRBJ2-7, with TRBD2 matching over 9 bases. This CDR3 has 13 amino acids. Germline CDR1 and CDR2: LNHDA and SQIVND (reference sequence). In DNA form, the CDR3 reads TGTGCCAGTAGTATTCAGCCGGGACTAGCTCCGAACTTC. Its protein is CASSIQPGLAPNF.

The chain couples TRBV4-1 to TRBJ1-2; D may be TRBD1 (5 bases). Germline lookup yields CDR1 MGHRA and CDR2 YSYEKL. V lost 1 base, J lost 5 bases, and 11 bases lay in between. This CDR3 comprises 14 residues. The DNA for the CDR3 is TGCGCCAGCAGCCAAGGGACGACAGCATATGGCTACACCTTC. It encodes CASSQGTTAYGYTF.

V and J are TRBV5-1 and TRBJ1-1; tentative D call: TRBD1 (5 bases). The CDR3 loop spans 12 amino acids. Germline CDR1 SGHRS, CDR2 YFSETQ. V lost 7 bases, J lost 2 bases, and 9 bases lay in between. The CDR3 spells CASGRGNTEAFF. The DNA of the CDR3 is TGCGCCAGCGGTAGGGGTAACACTGAAGCTTTCTTT. The full variable domain, its missing parts supplied by reference TRBV5-1 and TRBJ1-1, is KAGVTQTPRYLIKTRGQQVTLSCSPISGHRSVSWYQQTPGQGLQFLFEYFSETQRNKGNFPGRFSGRQFSNSRSEMNVSTLELGDSALYLCASGRGNTEAFFGQGTRLTVV.

V and J are TRBV6-6 and TRBJ1-2; D gene ambiguous. The germline gives CDR1 MNHNY, CDR2 SVGAGI (reference sequence). The CDR3 contains 13 residues. V was pared by 6 bases and J by 4 bases, with 12 bases between. The CDR3 is CASRDPAIYGYTF. The DNA for the CDR3 is TGTGCCAGCAGGGACCCAGCAATCTATGGCTACACCTTC.

This chain joins TRBV9 and TRBJ1-1, with D tentatively TRBD1 (5 bases). CDR1 and CDR2 (germline): SGDLS, YYNGEE. Trimming took off 4 bases at V and 0 bases at J, with 13 bases between the two ends. CDR3 length: 15 amino acids. The CDR3 DNA follows: TGTGCCAGCAGCCCTTCCTGGACATTGAACACTGAAGCTTTCTTT. This sequence encodes CASSPSWTLNTEAFF.

CDR3 residues: CASSSGQNTEAFF. In nucleotides, the CDR3 is TGTGCCAGCAGCTCAGGACAGAACACTGAAGCTTTCTTT. This sequence joins TRBV7-9 and TRBJ1-1; perhaps TRBD1 as D (5 bases). Germline values: CDR1 SEHNR, CDR2 FQNEAQ (reference sequence). The CDR3 sequence is 13 residues long. The V end lost 4 bases, the J end lost 1 base, and 7 bases lay between the germline ends.

To note about this clone: No DNA is shown, since the ends of the CDR3 on it are uncertain; the CDR3 is the one TCRdb lists. The V and J genes are TRBV5-4 and TRBJ2-7; the table's D call, TRBD1, has no DNA check behind it. Germline lookup yields CDR1 SGHNT and CDR2 YYREEE (reference sequence). The CDR3 extends over 18 residues, inclusive of both ends. The CDR3 is CASSFGGGSRDRGRSEYF.

V and J are TRBV27 and TRBJ1-5; 9 bases map to TRBD1. J gave up 4 bases and V 4 bases, and 5 bases lay outside the gene matches. Germline assignment: CDR1 MNHEY and CDR2 SMNVEV (reference sequence). The CDR3 length is 15 residues. The CDR3 DNA reads TGTGCCAGCAGTTGGGCGGGACAGGGTAATCAGCCCCAGCATTTT. Protein product: CASSWAGQGNQPQHF.

The rearrangement joins TRBV7-2 to TRBJ2-2; no definite D call. CDR1 and CDR2 (germline): SGHTA, FQGNSA. V was pared by 4 bases and J by 0 bases, with 0 bases between. CDR3 length: 12 residues. The CDR3 DNA reads as TGTGCCAGCAGCTCGAACACCGGGGAGCTGTTTTTT. It is translated as CASSSNTGELFF.

V usage is TRBV6-4 and J usage is TRBJ2-2, with D tentatively TRBD2 (6 bases). This CDR3 is 13 amino acids long. Trimming removed 4 bases at V and 6 bases at J, with 9 bases between. Germline V gene sequence: CDR1 MRHNA, CDR2 SNTAGT. CDR3 nucleotides: TGTGCCAGCAGTGTCACGGGGGCCGGGGAGCTGTTTTTT. This codes for CASSVTGAGELFF.

By sample share, this clone is medium-sized. J is TRBJ2-2 and V is TRBV15; a possible D gene is TRBD1 (5 bases). CDR3 size: 15 residues. Trimming took off 4 bases at V and 2 bases at J, with 11 bases between the two ends. CDR1 and CDR2 (germline): LNHNV, YYDKDF (reference sequence). The CDR3, as DNA: TGTGCCACCAGCATAGACAGTACTAACACCGGGGAGCTGTTTTTT. Translation gives CATSIDSTNTGELFF.

The chain joins TRBV2 to TRBJ2-6, with 7 bases identical to TRBD1. V dropped 1 base and J dropped 2; count of bases not matched to a gene: 2. This CDR3 has 16 residues. CDR1 is SNHLY and CDR2 is FYNNEI in the germline V gene. The CDR3 nucleotides are TGTGCCAGCAGTGAAGAGGGGACAGCTGGGGCCAACGTCCTGACTTTC. This gives the protein CASSEEGTAGANVLTF.

This clone has a single count. The V and J genes are TRBV27 and TRBJ2-2; D gene uncertain. The CDR3 totals 15 residues. Germline values: CDR1 MNHEY, CDR2 SMNVEV (reference sequence). V was cut by 3 bases and J by 2 bases, with 10 bases left in between. CDR3 amino acids: CASSFHDGNTGELFF. The CDR3 region has the DNA TGTGCCAGCAGTTTCCACGACGGCAACACCGGGGAGCTGTTTTTT.

The gene calls are TRBV28 and TRBJ1-2, with 9 bases lining up with TRBD1. Germline-derived CDR1 and CDR2 are MDHEN and SYDVKM. CDR3 size: 15 residues. With 5 bases clipped from V and 8 bases from J, the junction kept 12 bases outside the gene matches. The CDR3 loop reads CASSPPGTGIGGYTF. CDR3 nucleotides: TGTGCCAGCAGTCCCCCCGGGACAGGGATTGGAGGCTACACCTTC.

The V and J genes are TRBV19 and TRBJ2-6; 7 bases line up with TRBD1. The CDR3 is made up of 16 amino acids. V lost 6 bases, J lost 4 bases, and 9 bases stayed unmatched. Germline V gene sequence: CDR1 LNHDA, CDR2 SQIVND (reference sequence). Written as DNA, the CDR3 is TGTGCCAGTAGAGACAGGGTTGGCTCGGGGGCCAACGTCCTGACTTTC. Translating gives CASRDRVGSGANVLTF.

This chain uses TRBV27 with TRBJ1-2; D is uncertain. The CDR3 consists of 14 residues. Trimming took off 3 bases at V and 0 bases at J, with 8 bases between the two ends. Germline assignment: CDR1 MNHEY and CDR2 SMNVEV (reference sequence). Here the CDR3 reads CASSFSGSNYGYTF. CDR3 nucleotide sequence: TGTGCCAGCAGTTTTTCGGGATCTAACTATGGCTACACCTTC.

The genes are TRBV5-4 and TRBJ2-2; D unresolved. The CDR3 length is 14 residues. Germline V gene lookup returns CDR1 SGHNT and CDR2 YYREEE (reference sequence). V was clipped by 4 bases and J by 2 bases, with 9 bases between them. For the CDR3, the DNA is TGTGCCAGCAGCCCGAACGTTAACACCGGGGAGCTGTTTTTT. It yields the protein CASSPNVNTGELFF.